These T cell receptor beta chains were read from a single sample in a study of blood T cell repertoires in COVID-19. The method was immunoSEQ multiplex PCR; TCRdb's version includes in-frame clones alone and lacks a portion of them. Of around 200,000 clones in the sample, around 84% were seen once. Specimen: PBMCs or T cells enriched from blood (not recorded which). These receptors were obtained from a woman aged 40 to 50 with acute COVID-19. The CDR3 runs from the conserved cysteine through the conserved F or W. The order of the fields is J gene, D gene, clone size, V gene, CDR3 DNA, CDR3 protein. D genes are given only for firm matches. The size field is filled for only some rows; it gives once, few, many or a size class.

TRBJ2-7 | TRBD2 | NA | TRBV7-3 | TGTGCCAGCAGGGGGCGGAGACTAGCGTCCTACGAGCAGTACTTC | CASRGRRLASYEQYF
TRBJ1-4 | TRBD1 | NA | TRBV29-1 | TGCAGCGTGGCCCGGGGACAGGGAGCAACTAATGAAAAACTGTTTTTT | CSVARGQGATNEKLFF
TRBJ1-2 | NA | NA | TRBV7-9 | TGTGCCAGCAGCCTCTCCGGGGGGGAAGGCTACACCTTC | CASSLSGGEGYTF
TRBJ2-4 | TRBD2 | few | TRBV5-6 | TGTGCCAGCTTACTAGCGGGAGTTCGGAACATTCAGTACTTC | CASLLAGVRNIQYF
TRBJ1-3 | NA | NA | TRBV2 | TGTGCCAGCAGTGAAGACAGACGAAACACCATATATTTT | CASSEDRRNTIYF
TRBJ2-7 | TRBD2 | NA | TRBV9 | TGTGCCAGCAGCCCCCGGTCGGGGGGCGAGCAGTACTTC | CASSPRSGGEQYF
TRBJ1-2 | TRBD1 | NA | TRBV19 | TGTGCCAGTAGTATAGCTCGGGACAGAAGAACCTATGGCTACACCTTC | CASSIARDRRTYGYTF
TRBJ2-7 | NA | NA | TRBV11-2 | TGTGCCAGCAGCCTGGGACATGCCTACGAGCAGTACTTC | CASSLGHAYEQYF
TRBJ1-3 | NA | few | TRBV28 | TGTGCCAGCAGAGCACAGGGTTACTCTGGAAACACCATATATTTT | CASRAQGYSGNTIYF
TRBJ1-1 | NA | NA | TRBV30 | TGTGCCTGGAGGCTACAACCAGGCACTGAAGCTTTCTTT | CAWRLQPGTEAFF
TRBJ2-1 | TRBD2 | NA | TRBV5-1 | TGCGCCAGCAGCTTGGCCGTCGCTAGCGGCAATGAGCAGTTCTTC | CASSLAVASGNEQFF
TRBJ2-3 | TRBD2 | NA | TRBV2 | TGTGCCAGCAGGCTTACGGGACTAGGGACAGATACGCAGTATTTT | CASRLTGLGTDTQYF
TRBJ2-4 | TRBD1 | NA | TRBV7-9 | TGTGCCAGCAGCATCCCGACAGGGCAGTCGACTAACAAAAACATTCAGTACTTC | CASSIPTGQSTNKNIQYF
TRBJ1-2 | TRBD1 | NA | TRBV25-1 | TGTGCCAGCAGTGAAATGGGACAGGGGACTGCAGGCTACACCTTC | CASSEMGQGTAGYTF
TRBJ2-1 | TRBD1 | NA | TRBV25-1 | TGTGCCAGCACCCGACAGGGTGGATACAATGAGCAGTTCTTC | CASTRQGGYNEQFF
TRBJ2-5 | TRBD1 | NA | TRBV25-1 | TGTGCCAGCAGCACGAGGGGGCAGGGGGCTGGTGAGACCCAGTACTTC | CASSTRGQGAGETQYF
TRBJ2-7 | TRBD1 | NA | TRBV29-1 | TGCAGCGTTCTGACAGGGAGCTCCTACGAGCAGTACTTC | CSVLTGSSYEQYF
TRBJ1-2 | NA | many | TRBV14 | TGTGCCAGCAGCCAAGTCCAGTCCAGTGGCTACACCTTC | CASSQVQSSGYTF
TRBJ2-2 | TRBD2 | NA | TRBV7-2 | TGTGCCAGCAGCTTAGCGGGTAGCGGGACCGGAAAAAACACCGGGGAGCTGTTTTTT | CASSLAGSGTGKNTGELFF
TRBJ2-5 | TRBD2 | NA | TRBV2 | TGTGCCAGCACAACTCGACTAGCGGTTTATGAGACCCAGTACTTC | CASTTRLAVYETQYF
TRBJ2-5 | NA | NA | TRBV7-9 | TGTGCCATAATCCTGGCCCCGGAGACCCAGTACTTC | CAIILAPETQYF
TRBJ1-1 | NA | NA | TRBV11-3 | TGTGCCAGCAGCCCGGGACACCAAAACACTGAAGCTTTCTTT | CASSPGHQNTEAFF
TRBJ1-1 | NA | once | TRBV5-1 | TGCGCCAGCAGCCGTTCCGGGATGAACACTGAAGCTTTCTTT | CASSRSGMNTEAFF
TRBJ1-6 | NA | NA | TRBV7-9 | TGTGCCAGCAGCTTCCTCAGTTCGTCACCCCTCCACTTT | CASSFLSSSPLHF
TRBJ1-2 | TRBD1 | NA | TRBV4-3 | TGCGCCAGCAGCCAAGATTGGGCCCAGACAGGGGGCAGATGGGATGGCTACACCTTC | CASSQDWAQTGGRWDGYTF
TRBJ1-2 | TRBD1 | NA | TRBV9 | TGTGCCAGCAGCCAGACAGGGCTCCGCTATGGCTACACCTTC | CASSQTGLRYGYTF
TRBJ2-3 | NA | few | TRBV4-3 | TGCGCCAGCAGCCAAGATCCAGGCGCAGATACGCAGTATTTT | CASSQDPGADTQYF
TRBJ1-2 | TRBD1 | NA | TRBV4-1 | TGCGCCAGCAGCCAAGCGACAGGGAGCGATGGCTACACCTTC | CASSQATGSDGYTF
TRBJ1-1 | TRBD1 | once | TRBV5-4 | TGTGCCAGCAGCCAGACAGGGATCACTGAAGCTTTCTTT | CASSQTGITEAFF
TRBJ1-1 | TRBD1 | NA | TRBV6-5 | TGTGCCAGCACCATCGCCCGCACAGGGGGCACAGCTTTCTTT | CASTIARTGGTAFF
TRBJ1-2 | TRBD1 | NA | TRBV18 | TGTGCCAGCTCACCGACAGGGGAACTCTATGGCTACACCTTC | CASSPTGELYGYTF
TRBJ2-1 | TRBD2 | NA | TRBV7-6 | TGTGCCAGCAGCTTCGTAGCGGGGGGGCGGAATGAGCAGTTCTTC | CASSFVAGGRNEQFF
TRBJ1-2 | NA | NA | TRBV6-5 | TGTGCCAGCAACTCTCGAGAAGGGGATGGCTACACCTTC | CASNSREGDGYTF
TRBJ2-1 | TRBD2 | NA | TRBV29-1 | TGCAGCGTGAGACGAGCGGGAGAGGGATCGCAGTTCTTC | CSVRRAGEGSQFF
TRBJ1-2 | TRBD1 | NA | TRBV2 | TGTGCCAGCAGTGTAAGGGGGACAGACTATGGCTACACCTTC | CASSVRGTDYGYTF
TRBJ1-4 | NA | NA | TRBV3-1/TRBV3-2 | TGTGCCAGCAGCCAAGCTCGGGTTGAAAAACTGTTTTTT | CASSQARVEKLFF
TRBJ2-4 | NA | NA | TRBV7-9 | TGTGCCAGCAGTCCCAGGGCAGCGACAGGAGCCAAAAACATTCAGTACTTC | CASSPRAATGAKNIQYF
TRBJ1-2 | NA | few | TRBV28 | TGTGCCAGCAGTTTAGGACATTTTGAAGGCTACACCTTC | CASSLGHFEGYTF
TRBJ1-1 | NA | few | TRBV10-1 | TGCGCCAGCAGTGGCGATGGGAACACTGAAGCTTTCTTT | CASSGDGNTEAFF
TRBJ1-2 | NA | NA | TRBV11-2 | TGTGCCAGCAGCTTAGAGCGGGGCTTTGGCTACACCTTC | CASSLERGFGYTF
TRBJ2-7 | TRBD1 | NA | TRBV3-1/TRBV3-2 | TGTGCCAGCAGCCAGGGGACAGGGACATCCTACGAGCAGTACTTC | CASSQGTGTSYEQYF
TRBJ2-1 | TRBD2 | NA | TRBV4-2 | TGTGCCAGCAGCCAAGACCTAGCGGGAGGGCTTGTAAGGCAGTTCTTC | CASSQDLAGGLVRQFF
TRBJ2-5 | NA | NA | TRBV5-1 | TGCGCCAGCAGCTTGGTTAAAGAGACCCAGTACTTC | CASSLVKETQYF
TRBJ1-1 | TRBD1 | NA | TRBV7-9 | TGTGCCAGCAGCTTAGGAGGGACAGGCCGTGAAGCTTTCTTT | CASSLGGTGREAFF
TRBJ1-6 | TRBD1 | NA | TRBV28 | TGTGCCACCTTTGACAGGGTGAATTCACCCCTCCACTTT | CATFDRVNSPLHF
TRBJ1-4 | NA | NA | TRBV21-1 | TGTGCCAGCAGCAAACGGACAGGGGGAACTAATGAAAAACTGTTTTTT | CASSKRTGGTNEKLFF
TRBJ1-4 | NA | NA | TRBV7-2 | TGTGCCAGCAGCTTAGGGCAGGGTGGTGAAAAACTGTTTTTT | CASSLGQGGEKLFF
TRBJ1-1 | NA | many | TRBV28 | TGTGCCAGCAGCCTGGGGGCCCCGTCCGCTGAAGCTTTCTTT | CASSLGAPSAEAFF
TRBJ1-2 | NA | NA | TRBV27 | TGTGCCAGCAGTACCATTCCGGGACAAACTAACTATGGCTACACCTTC | CASSTIPGQTNYGYTF